The entry below describes one T cell receptor (beta chain). No antigen is known for it. These data belong to a study of cytomegalovirus exposure and HLA in healthy donors. Regarding the study as a whole: In a later analysis, a genetic analysis reported fewer productive-TCR N-insertions in an Asian-associated ancestry cluster than the cohort average.

PCR was performed using 60 Vbeta and 13 Jbeta primers. Using immunoSEQ multiplex PCR, the repertoire was profiled, and TCRdb retains in-frame clones only, with some absent. The sample yields 90,000 to 120,000 clones, 77% seen once. This TCR derives from a male donor in good health and CMV-seronegative. The sample consisted of PBMCs.

The CDR3 sequence: CASSLGRRQGRKNTEAFF. The CDR3 nucleotides are TGTGCCAGCAGCTTAGGACGACGACAGGGACGGAAGAACACTGAAGCTTTCTTT. The rearrangement uses TRBV7-2 and TRBJ1-1; 7 bases map to TRBD1. Germline CDR1 is SGHTA and CDR2 is FQGNSA. V lost 1 base and J lost 1; bases outside the gene matches: 12. This CDR3 is built from 18 residues.